Presented here are 30 T cell receptor beta chains from one specimen sequenced in a study of neoadjuvant anti-PD-1 for oral cavity cancer. Libraries were prepared by immunoSEQ multiplex PCR; TCRdb keeps only in-frame clonotypes and omits some of them. Among approximately 6,900 clones, 70% to 80% were seen once, and the ten largest hold 2.5% to 3.5%. This material consisted of PBMCs, taken before nivolumab (anti-PD-1) treatment. These receptors came from a person aged 35-79 years with oral cavity squamous cell carcinoma.

The chain joins TRBV9 to TRBJ1-6; D is unclear. The germline V gene encodes CDR1 SGDLS and CDR2 YYNGEE. The CDR3 runs 15 residues. Trimming pared 4 bases from V and 4 bases from J, leaving 12 bases between. This CDR3 reads CASSLDQVYNSPLHF. CDR3 coding DNA: TGTGCCAGCAGCCTGGACCAGGTATATAATTCACCCCTCCACTTT.

The rearrangement uses TRBV4-1 and TRBJ1-4; D is unresolved. V lost 0 bases and J 3 bases, leaving 8 bases between the germline ends. CDR3 length: 15 residues. CDR1 and CDR2 from the germline V gene are MGHRA and YSYEKL. CDR3 DNA sequence: TGCGCCAGCAGCCAAGAGGGGAGGCCTAATGAAAAACTGTTTTTT. It encodes CASSQEGRPNEKLFF.

The chain uses TRBV2 and TRBJ1-6, with D uncertain. V was clipped by 1 base and J by 9 bases, with 19 bases between them. The length of the CDR3 is 17 residues. In germline, CDR1 is SNHLY, CDR2 FYNNEI. Written as DNA, the CDR3 is TGTGCCAGCAGTGAAGAGTCGGCAGGACGCTCGGGTTCACCCCTCCACTTT. It translates to CASSEESAGRSGSPLHF.

V is TRBV29-1 and J is TRBJ2-1; 12 nucleotides match TRBD2. V lost 7 bases, J lost 4 bases, and 5 bases stayed unmatched. CDR1 and CDR2 from the germline V gene are SQVTM and ANQGSEA. The length of the CDR3 is 14 residues. CDR3 region: CSASTSGGYNEQFF. The CDR3 bases are TGCAGCGCCTCGACTAGCGGGGGATACAATGAGCAGTTCTTC.

This clone was counted only a few times. The gene calls are TRBV7-6 and TRBJ1-5; D is uncertain. CDR1 is SGHVS and CDR2 is FNYEAQ in the germline V gene. This CDR3 is built from 16 residues. Trimming shortened V by 1 base and J by 7 bases, and 17 bases separated the two germline ends. CDR3 loop: CASSLEADGVGQPQHF. CDR3 coding DNA: TGTGCCAGCAGCTTAGAAGCGGATGGTGTCGGACAGCCCCAGCATTTT. The full variable domain, in which reference TRBV7-6 and TRBJ1-5 provide the parts outside the CDR3, is GAGVSQSPRYKVTKRGQDVALRCDPISGHVSLYWYRQALGQGPEFLTYFNYEAQQDKSGLPNDRFSAERPEGSISTLTIQRTEQRDSAMYRCASSLEADGVGQPQHFGDGTRLSIL.

This CDR3 reads CASSQGFPWAEAFF. CDR3 nucleotide sequence: TGTGCCAGCAGTCAAGGGTTTCCATGGGCTGAAGCTTTCTTT. The V call is TRBV6-1, the J call TRBJ1-1; D gene ambiguous. Between the trimmed V and J ends, which lost 5 bases and 6 bases, there was a span of 16 bases. The germline CDR1 and CDR2 sequences are MNHNS and SASEGT. The CDR3 has 14 amino acids.

J is TRBJ2-5 and V is TRBV5-1; 10 bases are shared with TRBD1. The germline V gene has CDR1 SGHRS and CDR2 YFSETQ. This CDR3 spans 15 amino acids. The trim removed 1 base at V and 2 bases at J, leaving 2 bases unmatched. The CDR3 DNA sequence: TGCGCCAGCAGCTTGTGGACAGGGGGTCAAGAGACCCAGTACTTC. It translates to CASSLWTGGQETQYF.

The chain recombines TRBV19 with TRBJ1-2, with 12 nucleotides matching TRBD1. CDR1 and CDR2 (germline): LNHDA, SQIVND (reference sequence). This CDR3 has 16 residues. The V and J ends lost 7 bases and 0 bases, in that order; junction bases with no gene match: 6. This CDR3 reads CASKGQGAGSNYGYTF. The DNA of the CDR3 is TGTGCCAGTAAGGGACAGGGGGCTGGGTCTAACTATGGCTACACCTTC.

The chain carries TRBV4-1 and TRBJ1-3; perhaps TRBD1 as D (6 bases). CDR1 and CDR2 from the germline V gene are MGHRA and YSYEKL. The CDR3 covers 16 residues. V lost 3 bases and J lost 0, with 12 bases in between. CDR3 amino acids: CASSQGTGRSGNTIYF. The DNA of the CDR3 is TGCGCCAGCAGCCAGGGCACAGGGCGCTCTGGAAACACCATATATTTT.

This clone showed up just a few times. The chain is built from TRBV7-6 and TRBJ2-1; TRBD1 agrees at 9 bases. After removal of 5 bases from V and 5 bases from J, the junction contained 4 bases not matched to a gene. Germline CDR1 reads SGHVS; CDR2 reads FNYEAQ. This CDR3 has 14 residues. CDR3 DNA: TGTGCCAGCAGCCCGGGACAGGGTCACAATGAGCAGTTCTTC. Translation gives CASSPGQGHNEQFF. Supplemented by reference TRBV7-6 and TRBJ2-1, the full variable domain reads GAGVSQSPRYKVTKRGQDVALRCDPISGHVSLYWYRQALGQGPEFLTYFNYEAQQDKSGLPNDRFSAERPEGSISTLTIQRTEQRDSAMYRCASSPGQGHNEQFFGPGTRLTVL.

V usage is TRBV7-2 and J usage is TRBJ1-3; D is undetermined. The CDR3 runs to 14 residues. V was shortened by 5 bases and J by 8 bases, with 16 bases between the two germline ends. CDR1 and CDR2 from the germline V gene are SGHTA and FQGNSA. The CDR3, as DNA: TGTGCCAGCAGCCCCCGGACGGCCAGTTACACCATATATTTT. Translating it yields CASSPRTASYTIYF.

The sample holds one count of this clone. The rearrangement joins TRBV30 to TRBJ1-6, with 7 bases matching TRBD1. V lost 4 bases and J lost 9; bases outside the gene matches: 12. The CDR3 consists of 15 residues. Looked up from germline, CDR1 is GTSNPN and CDR2 is SVGIG (reference sequence). The CDR3 region is CAWTDKGARSSPLHF. CDR3 nucleotide sequence: TGTGCCTGGACTGATAAGGGGGCGCGGAGTTCACCCCTCCACTTT.

This sequence joins TRBV7-8 and TRBJ1-2; 9 bases are a match to TRBD1. CDR1 is SGHVS, CDR2 FQNEAQ, per germline. The CDR3 is 17 amino acids. V trimming: 5 bases; J trimming: 6 bases; junction bases outside the gene matches: 16. The CDR3 loop reads CASSTRTGVPLGNGYTF. CDR3 coding DNA: TGTGCCAGCAGCACCCGGACAGGGGTCCCATTAGGGAATGGCTACACCTTC.

V is TRBV10-3 and J is TRBJ1-3; the D is unclear. Deletions cut 0 bases from V and 0 bases from J, with 12 bases between. CDR3 length: 17 residues. CDR1 and CDR2 from the germline V gene are ENHRY and SYGVKD. This chain's CDR3 is CAISESPDHHSGNTIYF. In DNA, the CDR3 is TGTGCCATCAGTGAGTCGCCGGACCATCACTCTGGAAACACCATATATTTT.

The chain is built from TRBV7-9 and TRBJ1-3; tentatively, D is TRBD1 (5 bases). The ends were cut back, 0 bases at V and 5 bases at J, with 11 bases in the middle. The germline V gene encodes CDR1 SEHNR and CDR2 FQNEAQ (reference sequence). This CDR3 region has 15 residues. In DNA form, the CDR3 reads TGTGCCAGCAGCTTAGCCGGGACGGGGAGAAACACCATATATTTT. Protein: CASSLAGTGRNTIYF. Supplemented by reference TRBV7-9 and TRBJ1-3, the full variable domain reads DTGVSQNPRHKITKRGQNVTFRCDPISEHNRLYWYRQTLGQGPEFLTYFQNEAQLEKSRLLSDRFSAERPKGSFSTLEIQRTEQGDSAMYLCASSLAGTGRNTIYFGEGSWLTVV.

The chain couples TRBV6-5 to TRBJ2-5; D is tentatively TRBD1 or TRBD2 (5 bases each). Germline loops: CDR1 MNHEY, CDR2 SVGAGI. This CDR3 region has 15 residues. The V and J ends lost 0 bases and 4 bases respectively, with 12 bases between them. CDR3 loop: CASSYSNRGVETQYF. CDR3 in DNA: TGTGCCAGCAGTTACTCGAATAGGGGAGTAGAGACCCAGTACTTC.

The chain couples TRBV5-6 to TRBJ2-1, with D maybe TRBD1 (7 bases). Per the germline V gene, CDR1 is SGHDT and CDR2 is YYEEEE. There are 15 residues in the CDR3. Trimming left V 2 bases short and J 5 bases short, with 14 bases between. CDR3 region: CASSLVDREDNEQFF. The CDR3 DNA reads as TGTGCCAGCAGCTTAGTAGACAGGGAGGACAATGAGCAGTTCTTC.

CDR3 in DNA: TGTGCCAGCAGTGCGGACCGACCCGGGACGGTATCCTACAATGAGCAGTTCTTC. It specifies CASSADRPGTVSYNEQFF. The chain is built from TRBV6-1 and TRBJ2-1, with D perhaps being TRBD1 or TRBD2 (5 bases each). The CDR3 has 18 amino acids. V was pared by 4 bases and J by 1 base, with 20 bases between. In germline, CDR1 is MNHNS, CDR2 SASEGT.

The chain links TRBV11-3 to TRBJ2-5; TRBD2 agrees at 15 bases. Germline V gene data show CDR1 as SGHNT and CDR2 as YENEEA. This CDR3 spans 16 amino acids. The V segment lost 5 bases and the J segment 5 bases; nucleotides outside the gene matches: 6. CDR3 in DNA: TGTGCCAGCAGCAAGCGGACTAGCGGGGGGGGTGAGACCCAGTACTTC. The encoded protein is CASSKRTSGGGETQYF.

The V call is TRBV11-3, the J call TRBJ2-1; 8 bases match TRBD2. This CDR3 contains 17 residues. The V segment lost 1 base and the J segment 3 bases; nucleotides outside the gene matches: 8. Germline V gene sequence: CDR1 SGHNT, CDR2 YENEEA. For the CDR3, the DNA is TGTGCCAGCAGCTTAGGGCTGCAGCGGGGGTTCTACAATGAGCAGTTCTTC. It is translated as CASSLGLQRGFYNEQFF.

The rearrangement uses TRBV9 and TRBJ2-1; 7 nucleotides agree with TRBD1. This CDR3 has 14 amino acids. Unmatched junction bases numbered 4, after V lost 2 bases and J lost 5 bases. Germline V gene lookup returns CDR1 SGDLS and CDR2 YYNGEE. CDR3 bases: TGTGCCAGCAGCGTGACAGGGCTAAACAATGAGCAGTTCTTC. The encoded protein is CASSVTGLNNEQFF. Full variable domain (rest looked up from reference TRBV9 and TRBJ2-1): DSGVTQTPKHLITATGQRVTLRCSPRSGDLSVYWYQQSLDQGLQFLIQYYNGEERAKGNILERFSAQQFPDLHSELNLSSLELGDSALYFCASSVTGLNNEQFFGPGTRLTVL.

This clone was seen only once. This chain uses TRBV28 with TRBJ1-6, with D perhaps TRBD1 (6 bases). Per germline, CDR1 MDHEN and CDR2 SYDVKM. V lost 11 bases to trimming and J lost 3 bases, with 11 bases between them. The CDR3 has 13 residues. The CDR3 coding sequence is TGTGCCCATACAGGGCTCTATAATTCACCCCTCCACTTT. Translation: CAHTGLYNSPLHF. The complete variable domain, with remaining parts taken from reference TRBV28 and TRBJ1-6, reads DVKVTQSSRYLVKRTGEKVFLECVQDMDHENMFWYRQDPGLGLRLIYFSYDVKMKEKGDIPEGYSVSREKKERFSLILESASTNQTSMYLCAHTGLYNSPLHFGNGTRLTVT.

This chain links TRBV15 with TRBJ1-6; TRBD1 agrees at 7 bases. The CDR3 is 17 amino acids. The J segment lost 0 bases and the V segment lost 2 bases, leaving 4 bases of the junction unmatched. CDR1 is LNHNV and CDR2 is YYDKDF in the germline V gene (reference sequence). The CDR3 reads CATSRPGQLSYNSPLHF. The CDR3, as DNA: TGTGCCACCAGCAGACCGGGACAGCTCTCCTATAATTCACCCCTCCACTTT.

The CDR3 loop reads CASSLLAGDRQETQYF. CDR3 nucleotides: TGTGCCAGCAGCTTACTAGCGGGGGACCGCCAGGAGACCCAGTACTTC. The chain couples TRBV7-6 to TRBJ2-5; 10 bases are shared with TRBD2. Germline V gives CDR1 SGHVS, CDR2 FNYEAQ. With 2 bases clipped from V and 5 bases from J, the junction kept 8 bases outside the gene matches. This CDR3 contains 16 residues.

The J gene is TRBJ2-3, the V gene TRBV13; D not certain. V lost 2 bases, J lost 4 bases, and 7 bases lay in between. CDR1 and CDR2 from the germline V gene are PRHDT and FYEKMQ (reference sequence). The length of the CDR3 is 13 residues. DNA for the CDR3: TGTGCCAGCAGCTTATCTGCGGCAGATACGCAGTATTTT. The encoded protein is CASSLSAADTQYF. The full variable domain, completed using reference TRBV13 and TRBJ2-3, is AAGVIQSPRHLIKEKRETATLKCYPIPRHDTVYWYQQGPGQDPQFLISFYEKMQSDKGSIPDRFSAQQFSDYHSELNMSSLELGDSALYFCASSLSAADTQYFGPGTRLTVL.

The chain is built from TRBV5-4 and TRBJ1-6, with TRBD1 as a possible D gene (6 bases). CDR3 size: 13 residues. Germline-derived CDR1 and CDR2 are SGHNT and YYREEE (reference sequence). Trimming took off 3 bases at V and 8 bases at J, with 9 bases between the two ends. The CDR3 loop reads CASSSDRHSPLHF. The CDR3 nucleotides read TGTGCCAGCAGCTCCGACAGGCATTCACCCCTCCACTTT.

The chain joins TRBV5-6 to TRBJ1-4, with D hard to call. CDR1 SGHDT and CDR2 YYEEEE come from the germline V gene. This CDR3 comprises 18 residues. V was pared by 5 bases and J by 2 bases, with 22 bases between. CDR3 nucleotides: TGTGCCAGCAGTTCCCGTGGAGGCTCAAGGAATACTAATGAAAAACTGTTTTTT. Amino acids: CASSSRGGSRNTNEKLFF.

The rearrangement links TRBV6-6 to TRBJ2-7; D gene unclear. Germline V gives CDR1 MNHNY, CDR2 SVGAGI (reference sequence). The CDR3 length is 12 residues. V was pared by 0 bases and J by 5 bases, with 5 bases between. CDR3 protein: CASSYSTNEQYF. CDR3 DNA: TGTGCCAGCAGTTACTCAACAAACGAGCAGTACTTC.

The V call is TRBV10-3, the J call TRBJ2-1; 10 positions agree with TRBD2. V lost 0 bases, J lost 3 bases, and 2 bases stayed unmatched. The CDR3 covers 16 residues. Germline-derived CDR1 and CDR2 are ENHRY and SYGVKD. CDR3 in amino acids: CAISESVAGGYNEQFF. CDR3 coding DNA: TGTGCCATCAGTGAGTCGGTAGCGGGGGGCTACAATGAGCAGTTCTTC.

On this clone itself: The junction and the germline gene differ at one end; a read error may be behind it. The chain links TRBV5-8 to TRBJ2-7, with TRBD1 as a possible D gene (5 bases). This CDR3 comprises 10 residues. CDR1 is SGHTS, CDR2 YDEGEE, per germline. CDR3 nucleotides: TGTGCCAGCAGCTTCTCACAGACAGACTTC. The encoded protein is CASSFSQTDF.